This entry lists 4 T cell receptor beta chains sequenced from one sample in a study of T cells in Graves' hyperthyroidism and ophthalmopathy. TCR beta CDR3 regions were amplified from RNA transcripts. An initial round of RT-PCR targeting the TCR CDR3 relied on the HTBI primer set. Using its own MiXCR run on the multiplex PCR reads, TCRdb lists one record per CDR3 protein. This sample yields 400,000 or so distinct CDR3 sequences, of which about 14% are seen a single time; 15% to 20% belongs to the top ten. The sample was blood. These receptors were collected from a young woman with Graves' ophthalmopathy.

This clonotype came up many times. The CDR3 DNA reads as TGTGCCAGCAGCCCCGACCGCTCGTCAACTGAAGCTTTCTTT. Its translation is CASSPDRSSTEAFF. The J gene is TRBJ1-1, the V gene TRBV12-3 or TRBV12-4; D gene ambiguous. The CDR3 is 14 residues long. Trimming removed 6 bases from V and 5 bases from J, with 16 bases in between.

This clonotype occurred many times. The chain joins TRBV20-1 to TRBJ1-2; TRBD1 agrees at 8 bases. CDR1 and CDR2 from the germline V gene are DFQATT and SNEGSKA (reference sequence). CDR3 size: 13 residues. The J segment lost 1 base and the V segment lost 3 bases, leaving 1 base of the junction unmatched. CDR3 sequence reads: CSARDRDNYGYTF. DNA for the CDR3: TGCAGTGCTAGGGACAGGGATAACTATGGCTACACCTTC.

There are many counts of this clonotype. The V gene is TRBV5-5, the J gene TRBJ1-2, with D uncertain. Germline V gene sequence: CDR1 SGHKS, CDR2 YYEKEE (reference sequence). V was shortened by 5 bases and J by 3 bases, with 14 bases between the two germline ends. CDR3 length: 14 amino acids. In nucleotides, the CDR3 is TGTGCCAGCAGTACCGCGGACGGAGACTATGGCTACACCTTC. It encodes CASSTADGDYGYTF.

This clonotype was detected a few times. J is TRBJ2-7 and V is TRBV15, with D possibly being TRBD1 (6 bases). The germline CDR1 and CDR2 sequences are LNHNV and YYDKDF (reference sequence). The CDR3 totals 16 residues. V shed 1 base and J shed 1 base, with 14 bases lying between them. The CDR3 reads CATSRGGTTKSYEQYF. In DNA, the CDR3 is TGTGCCACCAGCAGAGGTGGGACAACGAAATCCTACGAGCAGTACTTC.